These 27 T cell receptor beta chains were sequenced from one sample in a study of cytomegalovirus exposure and HLA in healthy donors. This PCR relied on a set of 60 Vbeta primers and 13 Jbeta primers. Sequenced by immunoSEQ multiplex PCR; TCRdb stores in-frame clones only, minus some. Seen here are 95,000 to 150,000 clones, over 75% observed once, and the top ten hold about 2%. Sequenced sample: PBMCs. The receptor source for this set is a man aged 25-45 years in good health and CMV-seronegative.

By share, this clone counts as medium-sized. This chain uses TRBV4-1 with TRBJ2-5; 7 positions match TRBD1. The trim removed 4 bases at V and 2 bases at J, leaving 7 bases unmatched. The CDR3 length is 15 residues. The germline CDR1 and CDR2 sequences are MGHRA and YSYEKL. CDR3 in DNA: TGCGCCAGCAGCCCCCGGGACAGCAGTCAAGAGACCCAGTACTTC. Translation gives CASSPRDSSQETQYF.

This clone was seen a handful of times. The gene calls are TRBV30 and TRBJ2-3; perhaps TRBD2 as D (7 bases). Germline CDR1 and CDR2: GTSNPN and SVGIG (reference sequence). Trimming removed 0 bases from V and 6 bases from J, with 13 bases in between. The CDR3 loop spans 14 amino acids. CDR3 DNA sequence: TGTGCCTGGAGTGTAGGGGGGGGCATCGATACGCAGTATTTT. Amino acids: CAWSVGGGIDTQYF.

This clone showed up just once. At one of its ends the junction is not consistent with the germline gene, which may arise from a read error. The DNA of the CDR3 is TGCGCCAGCAGCTTGGTCGGGGGGATAGGCTACGAGCAGCACTTC. Protein: CASSLVGGIGYEQHF. The chain joins TRBV5-1 to TRBJ2-7; TRBD2 aligns across 7 bases. Germline assignment: CDR1 SGHRS and CDR2 YFSETQ. This CDR3 comprises 15 residues.

The gene calls are TRBV28 and TRBJ1-1, with D possibly being TRBD1 (5 bases). The V gene lost 3 bases and the J gene lost 0 bases, with 11 bases spanning the gap. Per the germline V gene, CDR1 is MDHEN and CDR2 is SYDVKM. There are 15 residues in the CDR3. The CDR3 DNA reads TGTGCCAGCAGTTTTGCCGACAGATTGAACACTGAAGCTTTCTTT. Translation gives CASSFADRLNTEAFF.

This chain joins TRBV4-3 and TRBJ2-1; the D gene is possibly TRBD2 (5 bases). Germline V CDR1 and CDR2: LGHNA, YSLEER. This CDR3 contains 13 residues. Between the trimmed V and J ends, which lost 4 bases and 7 bases, there was a span of 11 bases. The CDR3 sequence: CASSPGEWNEQFF. The CDR3 DNA reads as TGCGCCAGCAGCCCCGGGGAGTGGAATGAGCAGTTCTTC.

This clone was counted a few times. The chain recombines TRBV7-2 with TRBJ2-3; 15 bases fit TRBD2. The CDR3 runs 16 residues. V was clipped by 1 base and J by 10 bases; unmatched bases: 6. In germline, CDR1 is SGHTA, CDR2 FQGNSA. CDR3 in DNA: TGTGCCAGCAGCTTAGTGGGGACTAGCGGGGGGCAAGCGCAGTATTTT. This translates into CASSLVGTSGGQAQYF.

This clone was observed a handful of times. The chain links TRBV5-1 to TRBJ2-5, with 12 bases that match TRBD2. V trimming: 4 bases; J trimming: 4 bases; junction bases outside the gene matches: 5. The CDR3 consists of 15 residues. Germline values: CDR1 SGHRS, CDR2 YFSETQ. The CDR3 loop reads CASSPRLAGVETQYF. CDR3 nucleotide sequence: TGCGCCAGCAGCCCACGACTAGCGGGGGTAGAGACCCAGTACTTC.

A few counts support this clone. The chain employs TRBV5-6 and TRBJ1-5; 8 nucleotides match TRBD1. This CDR3 is 16 amino acids long. The V gene end was trimmed by 2 bases and the J gene end by 2 bases; junction bases not matched to a gene: 6. CDR1 is SGHDT, CDR2 YYEEEE, per germline. DNA for the CDR3: TGTGCCAGCAGCTTAGGATCAGGGGGCGGCAATCAGCCCCAGCATTTT. This translates into CASSLGSGGGNQPQHF.

Comment on this clone: At the DNA level, this CDR3 is encoded by other sequences in the same sample as well. The genes are TRBV5-1 and TRBJ2-5, with D tentatively TRBD1 (5 bases). The CDR3 contains 12 residues. The germline gives CDR1 SGHRS, CDR2 YFSETQ. V dropped 0 bases and J dropped 5 bases, with 5 bases sitting between them. CDR3 protein: CASSLAGETQYF. CDR3 sequence (DNA): TGCGCCAGCAGCTTGGCAGGGGAGACCCAGTACTTC.

In its sample, this clone was seen a few times. The chain uses TRBV11-2 and TRBJ1-4; D uncertain. This CDR3 region has 14 residues. From germline, CDR1 is SGHAT and CDR2 FQNNGV. The germline V and J ends were trimmed by 3 bases and 4 bases, with 9 bases remaining between them. The CDR3 DNA follows: TGTGCCAGCAGCTTCAGGCCAGATAATGAAAAACTGTTTTTT. Its protein is CASSFRPDNEKLFF.

This clone occurred once. The chain carries TRBV13 and TRBJ1-6, with D possibly being TRBD1 (6 bases). The germline CDR1 and CDR2 sequences are PRHDT and FYEKMQ (reference sequence). This CDR3 has 16 residues. The ends were cut back, 2 bases at V and 8 bases at J, with 16 bases in the middle. CDR3 sequence (DNA): TGTGCCAGCAGCTTAAGGCTCAGGGGATGGGATTCACCCCTCCACTTT. Amino acids: CASSLRLRGWDSPLHF. Together with reference TRBV13 and TRBJ1-6, the CDR3 gives the full variable domain: AAGVIQSPRHLIKEKRETATLKCYPIPRHDTVYWYQQGPGQDPQFLISFYEKMQSDKGSIPDRFSAQQFSDYHSELNMSSLELGDSALYFCASSLRLRGWDSPLHFGNGTRLTVT.

J is TRBJ1-5 and V is TRBV21-1; TRBD1 is the table's D call and was not checked against the DNA. TRBV21-1 is deemed a pseudogene. CDR3 length: 17 residues. CDR3: CASSKVRPGGNNQPQHF. In DNA form, the CDR3 reads TGTGCCAGCAGCAAAGTTCGTCCAGGGGGGAACAATCAGCCCCAGCATTTT.

This sequence joins TRBV5-1 and TRBJ2-5; 8 nucleotides align to TRBD2. The length of the CDR3 is 15 residues. Germline V gene sequence: CDR1 SGHRS, CDR2 YFSETQ. The V and J ends lost 3 bases and 5 bases, in that order; junction bases with no gene match: 9. The CDR3 bases are TGCGCCAGCAGCTCCCAGCGGGGGAGCATGGAGACCCAGTACTTC. Translated: CASSSQRGSMETQYF.

The chain uses TRBV9 and TRBJ2-1, with 15 positions matching TRBD2. With V trimmed by 3 bases and J by 0 bases, 4 bases remained unmatched. The germline gives CDR1 SGDLS, CDR2 YYNGEE. This CDR3 region has 18 residues. The CDR3 here is CASSGTSGGVSSYNEQFF. The CDR3, as DNA: TGTGCCAGCAGCGGGACTAGCGGGGGGGTTAGCTCCTACAATGAGCAGTTCTTC.

This chain links TRBV7-9 with TRBJ2-3, with 11 nucleotides matching TRBD2. J was trimmed by 6 bases and V by 5 bases; bases with no gene match: 16. CDR1 is SEHNR and CDR2 is FQNEAQ in the germline V gene (reference sequence). This CDR3 region has 18 residues. The CDR3 coding sequence is TGTGCCAGCAGCCCTACCCCCCGACTAGCGGGGTATCGGGATACGCAGTATTTT. Amino acids: CASSPTPRLAGYRDTQYF.

Points on this clone: A junction boundary mismatches the germline segment, possibly from a read error. The CDR3 DNA sequence: TGTGTCAGCAGCCAAGACGACGCGGGTAGCGGGGGGGCCGGAGAGACCCAGTACTTC. It codes for CVSSQDDAGSGGAGETQYF. The genes are TRBV4-2 and TRBJ2-5; 11 bases are a match to TRBD2. The CDR3 loop spans 19 amino acids. Germline V lookup: CDR1 LGHNA, CDR2 YNFKEQ.

This clone occurred a few times. The DNA of the CDR3 is TGTGCCAGCACCGAAGAGGCTCCGGACACTGAAGCTTTCTTT. Its protein is CASTEEAPDTEAFF. This chain connects TRBV2 to TRBJ1-1; no reliable D call. The germline V and J ends were trimmed by 7 bases and 3 bases, with 15 bases remaining between them. This CDR3 is built from 14 residues. The germline V gene encodes CDR1 SNHLY and CDR2 FYNNEI.

This chain links TRBV15 with TRBJ2-3, with 10 bases matching TRBD2. The CDR3 spans 15 residues. The trim removed 8 bases at V and 0 bases at J, leaving 5 bases unmatched. Germline-derived CDR1 and CDR2 are LNHNV and YYDKDF (reference sequence). CDR3 residues: CATDTSGTSTDTQYF. The CDR3 DNA is TGTGCCACCGATACTAGCGGGACCAGCACAGATACGCAGTATTTT.

In its sample, this clone was seen once. The chain has TRBV18 and TRBJ1-2; TRBD1 matches at 8 bases. J lost 8 bases, V lost 2 bases, and 7 bases had no gene match. Germline V gene sequence: CDR1 KGHSH, CDR2 LQKENI. This CDR3 is built from 14 residues. The CDR3 protein is CASSPGTGVAGYTF. Here the CDR3 DNA reads TGTGCCAGCTCACCAGGGACAGGAGTTGCCGGCTACACCTTC.

This chain uses TRBV6-1 with TRBJ1-3; no firm D call. The CDR3 is made up of 15 amino acids. CDR1 and CDR2 (germline): MNHNS, SASEGT. Trimming cost V 8 bases and J 3 bases, with 17 bases left between them. Here the CDR3 DNA reads TGTGCCAGCGATCGCGGCAATATAGGTGGAAACACCATATATTTT. Encoded protein: CASDRGNIGGNTIYF.

The chain recombines TRBV27 with TRBJ2-2, with D possibly being TRBD1 (5 bases). The CDR3 is 13 residues long. The ends were cut back, 2 bases at V and 6 bases at J, with 7 bases in the middle. CDR1 and CDR2 from the germline V gene are MNHEY and SMNVEV (reference sequence). As DNA, the CDR3 is TGTGCCAGCAGTTTACAGGGCGCCGGGGAGCTGTTTTTT. Translated, it gives CASSLQGAGELFF.

Note on this clone: Germline is not matched at one junction end, which may reflect a read error. The V gene is TRBV9, the J gene TRBJ2-4; 7 bases match TRBD1. This CDR3 has 17 amino acids. Germline lookup yields CDR1 SGDLS and CDR2 YYNGEE. CDR3 sequence: CASSVEGTVRAKNSQYF. CDR3 coding DNA: TGTGCCAGCAGCGTAGAAGGGACAGTCCGAGCCAAAAACAGTCAGTACTTC.

V gene TRBV2 combines with J gene TRBJ2-7; the match to TRBD1 covers 7 bases. V was clipped by 5 bases and J by 6 bases; unmatched bases: 10. Germline V lookup: CDR1 SNHLY, CDR2 FYNNEI. The CDR3 extends over 14 amino acids. Here the CDR3 reads CASSSPGQISEQYF. CDR3 nucleotides: TGTGCCAGCAGTTCTCCGGGACAGATCTCCGAGCAGTACTTC.

The chain links TRBV19 to TRBJ1-5; D not certain. This CDR3 is 17 amino acids long. Germline CDR1 reads LNHDA; CDR2 reads SQIVND (reference sequence). The V and J ends lost 8 bases and 2 bases respectively, with 22 bases between them. CDR3 in amino acids: CASCERRTPTGNQPQHF. CDR3 DNA: TGTGCCAGTTGCGAGAGGAGGACCCCTACGGGCAATCAGCCCCAGCATTTT.

This clone was picked up one time. This chain joins TRBV10-3 and TRBJ1-2; D unresolved. Germline CDR1 and CDR2: ENHRY and SYGVKD. The length of the CDR3 is 15 residues. Trimming pared 0 bases from V and 5 bases from J, leaving 13 bases between. CDR3 bases: TGTGCCATCAGTGAGTCGGGAGGTGCTCGATATGGCTACACCTTC. This gives the protein CAISESGGARYGYTF.

The rearrangement links TRBV5-1 to TRBJ1-1, with TRBD1 as a possible D gene (6 bases). This CDR3 has 14 amino acids. Germline V gene data show CDR1 as SGHRS and CDR2 as YFSETQ. V gave up 4 bases and J gave up 7 bases, with 17 bases separating them. The CDR3 reads CASSQVQGYGEAFF. The CDR3 coding sequence is TGCGCCAGCAGCCAGGTGCAGGGGTACGGTGAAGCTTTCTTT.

The chain links TRBV27 to TRBJ2-5; 11 bases are shared with TRBD1. TRBJ2-7 matches the DNA end more closely, so the J call is doubtful. CDR3 length equals 14 residues. The germline V gene has CDR1 MNHEY and CDR2 SMNVEV (reference sequence). The CDR3 loop reads CASSLGQGAYEQYF. The CDR3 nucleotides are TGTGCCAGCAGTCTCGGACAGGGGGCTTACGAGCAGTACTTC.